This paragraph reports one TCR beta chain. What it binds is not known. The data were obtained in a study of shared clonotypes between healthy human individuals. Findings and limits, study-wide: Several donors had about 5% of their naive CD4 clonotypes in common. Memory subsets generally showed smaller estimated richness than naive subsets did.

The CDR3 has 14 residues. Germline assignment: CDR1 MGHRA and CDR2 YSYEKL. V was clipped by 5 bases and J by 0 bases, with 8 bases between them. Profiling relied on immunoSEQ multiplex PCR, and the TCRdb table lists in-frame clones only, not all of them. The profile shows about 770,000 clones, approximately 72% of them singletons. Donation came from healthy HIV-negative adults that had no recent acute infections or vaccinations. The sample was memory CD4+ T cells sorted from blood. Regarding subset: CD45RA-negative fraction. The chain employs TRBV4-1 and TRBJ2-1, with D unclear. The sequence came from a young woman in good health. CDR3 in DNA: TGCGCCAGCAGCAGTCCCTACTCCTACAATGAGCAGTTCTTC. It translates to CASSSPYSYNEQFF.